The 16 T cell receptor beta chains below all came from one sample that was sequenced in a study of T cells after yellow fever vaccination. MiXCR was run by TCRdb on the 5' RACE reads, yielding one entry per CDR3 protein. This sample has around 230,000 distinct CDR3 sequences, with around 6.7% found just once. This specimen was CD4+ T cells sorted from PBMCs, taken on the day of the yellow fever booster vaccination. The receptor set was obtained from a man aged 25-45 years who received the YFV17D yellow fever vaccine.

The chain employs TRBV21-1 and TRBJ2-5; the table's D call TRBD2 went unverified against the DNA. TRBV21-1 is given as a pseudogene. The CDR3 length is 14 residues. The CDR3 region has the DNA TGTGCTTTTCATGGGGAGGGAAATCAGGAGACCCAGTACTTC. This gives the protein CAFHGEGNQETQYF.

The chain carries TRBV5-1 and TRBJ2-2; D call uncertain. From germline, CDR1 is SGHRS and CDR2 YFSETQ. V was trimmed by 4 bases and J by 2 bases, leaving 15 bases between them. The CDR3 has 16 residues. CDR3 residues: CASSDSPRHNTGELFF. In nucleotides, the CDR3 is TGCGCCAGCAGCGACTCACCCCGACATAACACCGGGGAGCTGTTTTTT.

The sample holds a few counts of this clonotype. The chain uses TRBV28 and TRBJ1-1; 7 bases agree with TRBD1. The CDR3 consists of 13 residues. Losses at the gene ends were 3 bases for V and 8 bases for J; bases not matched to a gene: 6. Germline lookup yields CDR1 MDHEN and CDR2 SYDVKM. The CDR3 region is CASSLTGRGEAFF. In DNA, the CDR3 is TGTGCCAGCAGTTTGACAGGGAGGGGCGAAGCTTTCTTT.

This clonotype was seen ten or more times. In DNA form, the CDR3 reads TGTGCCAGCAGCCAAACTAGCGGGAGCACCGGGGAGCTGTTTTTT. This sequence encodes CASSQTSGSTGELFF. The chain joins TRBV7-2 to TRBJ2-2, with 11 bases aligning to TRBD2. With V trimmed by 5 bases and J by 4 bases, 3 bases remained unmatched. CDR3 length equals 15 residues. The germline gives CDR1 SGHTA, CDR2 FQGNSA.

This clonotype has just a few counts. The chain carries TRBV5-1 and TRBJ2-5; a weak D match, TRBD1 (6 bases). This CDR3 is built from 14 residues. V was shortened by 0 bases and J by 6 bases, with 12 bases between the two germline ends. Germline values: CDR1 SGHRS, CDR2 YFSETQ. CDR3 bases: TGCGCCAGCAGCTTGGACCGGGACAAAAAGACCCAGTACTTC. This encodes CASSLDRDKKTQYF.

The gene calls are TRBV7-9 and TRBJ2-7; 8 bases map to TRBD2. Germline V gene lookup returns CDR1 SEHNR and CDR2 FQNEAQ (reference sequence). The CDR3 loop spans 15 amino acids. The trim removed 5 bases at V and 5 bases at J, leaving 11 bases unmatched. CDR3 sequence: CASSQLTGTRNEQYF. CDR3 DNA sequence: TGTGCCAGCAGCCAACTCACCGGGACTAGAAACGAGCAGTACTTC.

The V gene is TRBV20-1, the J gene TRBJ1-4; D not certain. The CDR3 length is 12 residues. Trimming removed 2 bases from V and 7 bases from J, with 8 bases in between. CDR1 is DFQATT and CDR2 is SNEGSKA in the germline V gene (reference sequence). The CDR3 loop reads CSARKGGEKLFF. For the CDR3, the DNA is TGCAGTGCTAGAAAGGGTGGTGAAAAACTGTTTTTT.

CDR3 nucleotide sequence: TGTGCCAGCAGTCAAGGGGGCGGGGAGCTGTTTTTT. Protein: CASSQGGGELFF. V gene TRBV6-5 combines with J gene TRBJ2-2; tentative D call: TRBD1 (6 bases). Trimming pared 5 bases from V and 7 bases from J, leaving 8 bases between. CDR3 size: 12 residues. CDR1 and CDR2 from the germline V gene are MNHEY and SVGAGI.

This clonotype was observed a handful of times. The genes are TRBV20-1 and TRBJ1-5; D is ambiguous. V dropped 7 bases and J dropped 5 bases, with 12 bases sitting between them. Germline values: CDR1 DFQATT, CDR2 SNEGSKA (reference sequence). This CDR3 region has 12 residues. The CDR3 DNA sequence: TGCAGTGTTCAACGGATGGATCAGCCCCAGCATTTT. Translated, it gives CSVQRMDQPQHF.

This clonotype has just a few counts. This rearrangement joins TRBV18 to TRBJ1-5; 11 nucleotides agree with TRBD1. Trimming at V came to 4 bases and at J to 5 bases, leaving 4 bases not matched to a gene. Germline CDR1 and CDR2: KGHSH and LQKENI. CDR3 length equals 15 residues. CDR3 residues: CASSLGQGADQPQHF. CDR3 sequence (DNA): TGTGCCAGCTCACTAGGACAGGGGGCAGATCAGCCCCAGCATTTT.

The V gene is TRBV30, the J gene TRBJ2-5; TRBD2 aligns across 12 bases. The V gene end was trimmed by 5 bases and the J gene end by 5 bases; junction bases not matched to a gene: 9. The CDR3 runs to 15 residues. Looked up from germline, CDR1 is GTSNPN and CDR2 is SVGIG (reference sequence). CDR3 nucleotides: TGTGCCTGGGGCGGGACTAGCGGGTACGGTGAGACCCAGTACTTC. Translated: CAWGGTSGYGETQYF.

This clonotype has a count of ten or more. This sequence joins TRBV12-3 or TRBV12-4 and TRBJ1-5; maybe TRBD1 (6 bases). Trimming took off 5 bases at V and 7 bases at J, with 12 bases between the two ends. The CDR3 sequence is 13 residues long. As DNA, the CDR3 is TGTGCCAGCAGTCCCCGAGGGGGACAGCCCCAGCATTTT. Protein sequence: CASSPRGGQPQHF.

The chain employs TRBV7-9 and TRBJ2-7; 10 nucleotides line up with TRBD2. The CDR3 is 16 amino acids. Unmatched junction bases numbered 10, after V lost 6 bases and J lost 2 bases. CDR1 SEHNR and CDR2 FQNEAQ come from the germline V gene (reference sequence). As DNA, the CDR3 is TGTGCCAGCAGTATAGGGCTAGCGGGGGAACCCTACGAGCAGTACTTC. This sequence encodes CASSIGLAGEPYEQYF.

This clonotype was seen at least ten times. This rearrangement joins TRBV20-1 to TRBJ2-7; the D gene could be TRBD1 or TRBD2 (7 bases each). Germline V gene sequence: CDR1 DFQATT, CDR2 SNEGSKA (reference sequence). This CDR3 region has 14 residues. V lost 0 bases to trimming and J lost 7 bases, with 16 bases between them. For the CDR3, the DNA is TGCAGTGCTAGAGACAGGGGGGGGCCCTTGGAGCAGTACTTC. Its translation is CSARDRGGPLEQYF.

This clonotype was picked up a small number of times. This rearrangement joins TRBV5-1 to TRBJ2-1; possibly TRBD2 for D (6 bases). With 3 bases removed from V and 4 bases from J, the gap between germline ends came to 14 bases. The CDR3 has 15 amino acids. Germline CDR1 SGHRS, CDR2 YFSETQ. The CDR3 region has the DNA TGCGCCAGCAGCTCCGAACCGGGACTTTACAATGAGCAGTTCTTC. As protein: CASSSEPGLYNEQFF.

This clonotype was observed at least ten times. J is TRBJ2-1 and V is TRBV29-1; D remains ambiguous. There are 14 residues in the CDR3. Germline V gene data show CDR1 as SQVTM and CDR2 as ANQGSEA. Trimming pared 6 bases from V and 3 bases from J, leaving 15 bases between. The DNA for the CDR3 is TGCAGCGTCGCCGCCGAGTCGGGCTACAATGAGCAGTTCTTC. It translates to CSVAAESGYNEQFF.